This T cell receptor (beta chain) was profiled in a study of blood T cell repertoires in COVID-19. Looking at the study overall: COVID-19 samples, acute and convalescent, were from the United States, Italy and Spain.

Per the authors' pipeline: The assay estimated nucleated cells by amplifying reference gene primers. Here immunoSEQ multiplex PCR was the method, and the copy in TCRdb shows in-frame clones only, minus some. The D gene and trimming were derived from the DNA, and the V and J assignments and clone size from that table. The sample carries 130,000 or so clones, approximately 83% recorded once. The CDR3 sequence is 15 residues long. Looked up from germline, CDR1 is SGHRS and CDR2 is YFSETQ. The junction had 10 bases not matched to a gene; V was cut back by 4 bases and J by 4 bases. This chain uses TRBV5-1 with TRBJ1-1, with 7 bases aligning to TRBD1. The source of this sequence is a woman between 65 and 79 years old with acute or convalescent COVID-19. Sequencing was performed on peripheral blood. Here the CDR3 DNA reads TGCGCCAGCAGCCCCCTCCAGGGGGTAGGCACTGAAGCTTTCTTT. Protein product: CASSPLQGVGTEAFF.